These T cell receptor beta chains were read from a single sample in a study of T-cell reconstitution after alpha-beta-depleted transplantation in children. MiXCR, applied by TCRdb to the PCR reads, yields one record per CDR3 protein. Of about 460,000 distinct CDR3 sequences listed, approximately 10% are singletons. Here the sequenced sample was PBMCs, mostly from graft donor cells, taken 180 days after TCRalphabeta/CD19-depleted stem cell transplant. These receptors were taken from a female patient between 2 and 15 years old who had a stem cell transplant for aplastic anemia, so the T cells may come from the graft donor. The CDR3 runs from the conserved cysteine through the conserved F or W. Fields, in order: J gene, clone size, V gene, D gene, CDR3 DNA, CDR3 protein. The D gene is left open where the match is weak. Clone size, where shown, is once, few, many, or a class for clones that have expanded.

j_gene: TRBJ1-1; abundance: .; v_gene: TRBV18; d_gene: .; CDR3nt: TGTGCCAGCTCACCAGGCATCGGTGAAGCTTTCTTT; CDR3aa: CASSPGIGEAFF
j_gene: TRBJ1-1; abundance: .; v_gene: TRBV6-2/TRBV6-3; d_gene: TRBD1; CDR3nt: TGTGCCAGCAGCCTTATAGGACAGGGGTATTTTGAGAAAGGGAACACTGAAGCTTTCTTT; CDR3aa: CASSLIGQGYFEKGNTEAFF
j_gene: TRBJ2-5; abundance: many; v_gene: TRBV28; d_gene: .; CDR3nt: TGTGCCAGCAGCCGGGACACTGAAGAGACCCAGTACTTC; CDR3aa: CASSRDTEETQYF
j_gene: TRBJ2-5; abundance: once; v_gene: TRBV18; d_gene: .; CDR3nt: TGTGCCAGCTCAAGGGCAGACGGTGTCCCAGAGACCCAGTACTTC; CDR3aa: CASSRADGVPETQYF
j_gene: TRBJ2-3; abundance: few; v_gene: TRBV20-1; d_gene: .; CDR3nt: TGCAGTGCTGGGCTATATGGCGGGTATACGCAGTATTTT; CDR3aa: CSAGLYGGYTQYF
j_gene: TRBJ2-5; abundance: .; v_gene: TRBV12-3/TRBV12-4; d_gene: TRBD1; CDR3nt: TGTGCCAGCGGACAGGGACCAAACCAGCGGGAGACCCAGTACTTC; CDR3aa: CASGQGPNQRETQYF
j_gene: TRBJ1-5; abundance: .; v_gene: TRBV6-5; d_gene: .; CDR3nt: TGTGCCAGCAGTTACTCAGGAAGGGGCTCGGGCAATCAGCCCCAGCATTTT; CDR3aa: CASSYSGRGSGNQPQHF
j_gene: TRBJ1-1; abundance: few; v_gene: TRBV12-5; d_gene: .; CDR3nt: TGTGCTAGTGGACGAGACAGCATCCACACTGAAGCTTTCTTT; CDR3aa: CASGRDSIHTEAFF
j_gene: TRBJ1-5; abundance: few; v_gene: TRBV28; d_gene: .; CDR3nt: TGTGCCAGCAGTTTAAAACCCTTGACACTTTATAGCAATCAGCCCCAGCATTTT; CDR3aa: CASSLKPLTLYSNQPQHF
j_gene: TRBJ2-1; abundance: once; v_gene: TRBV30; d_gene: .; CDR3nt: TGTGCCTGGAGAGGGACGGAGCAAACCCCCAATGAGCAGTTCTTC; CDR3aa: CAWRGTEQTPNEQFF
j_gene: TRBJ2-1; abundance: many; v_gene: TRBV7-2; d_gene: .; CDR3nt: TGTGCCAGCAGCTTAGAAGCGAGACCTTACAATGAGCAGTTCTTC; CDR3aa: CASSLEARPYNEQFF
j_gene: TRBJ1-4; abundance: few; v_gene: TRBV5-6; d_gene: .; CDR3nt: TGTGCCAGCAGCTTGGAGGAAGGTGCAACTAATGAAAAACTGTTTTTT; CDR3aa: CASSLEEGATNEKLFF
j_gene: TRBJ2-1; abundance: .; v_gene: TRBV20-1; d_gene: TRBD2; CDR3nt: TGCAGTGCTAGTGCGGGAGAAGTCTCCTACAATGAGCAGTTCTTC; CDR3aa: CSASAGEVSYNEQFF
j_gene: TRBJ2-2; abundance: .; v_gene: TRBV2; d_gene: .; CDR3nt: TGTGCCAGCAAGATGGAGGGGAGCACCGGGGAGCTGTTTTTT; CDR3aa: CASKMEGSTGELFF
j_gene: TRBJ2-7; abundance: .; v_gene: TRBV28; d_gene: .; CDR3nt: TGTGCCAGCAAGGCGAAGAGCGGGTTAGTCTACGAGCAGTACTTC; CDR3aa: CASKAKSGLVYEQYF
j_gene: TRBJ2-1; abundance: few; v_gene: TRBV14; d_gene: .; CDR3nt: TGTGCCAGCAGTCCCGTTCACAGCTCCTACAATGAGCAGTTCTTC; CDR3aa: CASSPVHSSYNEQFF
j_gene: TRBJ2-1; abundance: .; v_gene: TRBV24-1; d_gene: TRBD1; CDR3nt: TGTGCCACCAGTGATTTTGGGACAGGGGACATGAATGAGCAGTTCTTC; CDR3aa: CATSDFGTGDMNEQFF
j_gene: TRBJ2-7; abundance: few; v_gene: TRBV30; d_gene: .; CDR3nt: TGTGCCTGGCACCCCAGGGTACCCTACGAGCAGTACTTC; CDR3aa: CAWHPRVPYEQYF
j_gene: TRBJ2-3; abundance: few; v_gene: TRBV7-2; d_gene: .; CDR3nt: TGTGCCAGCAGCTCTCCCACCATTACCCTCACCACAGATACGCAGTATTTT; CDR3aa: CASSSPTITLTTDTQYF
j_gene: TRBJ1-1; abundance: .; v_gene: TRBV20-1; d_gene: .; CDR3nt: TGCAGTGCTAGAGTTGCAGGGTATAACACTGAAGCTTTCTTT; CDR3aa: CSARVAGYNTEAFF
j_gene: TRBJ1-3; abundance: .; v_gene: TRBV6-1; d_gene: .; CDR3nt: TGTGCCAGCAGTGAGTCTCCTTACTCTGGAAACACCATATATTTT; CDR3aa: CASSESPYSGNTIYF
j_gene: TRBJ2-3; abundance: .; v_gene: TRBV12-3/TRBV12-4; d_gene: .; CDR3nt: TGTGCCAGCAGTTTAGGTCTAGCGACTAGCACAGATACGCAGTATTTT; CDR3aa: CASSLGLATSTDTQYF
j_gene: TRBJ2-3; abundance: .; v_gene: TRBV12-3/TRBV12-4; d_gene: TRBD2; CDR3nt: TGTGCCAGCAGGCCCAGCGGGGGAAGCACAGATACGCAGTATTTT; CDR3aa: CASRPSGGSTDTQYF
j_gene: TRBJ2-2; abundance: many; v_gene: TRBV28; d_gene: .; CDR3nt: TGTGCCAGCAGTTTAGGGGGGAGTGTCACCGGGGAGCTGTTTTTT; CDR3aa: CASSLGGSVTGELFF
j_gene: TRBJ2-3; abundance: .; v_gene: TRBV28; d_gene: TRBD1; CDR3nt: TGTGCCAGCAGTCTCCGGGACAGGGGGGCTAGCACAGATACGCAGTATTTT; CDR3aa: CASSLRDRGASTDTQYF
j_gene: TRBJ2-7; abundance: few; v_gene: TRBV28; d_gene: TRBD1; CDR3nt: TGTGCCAGCAGACATGAGGGACAGGGACCCTACGAGCAGTACTTC; CDR3aa: CASRHEGQGPYEQYF
j_gene: TRBJ2-7; abundance: .; v_gene: TRBV7-2; d_gene: .; CDR3nt: TGTGCCAGCAGCCATTACAGTAGCTCCTACGAGCAGTACTTC; CDR3aa: CASSHYSSSYEQYF
j_gene: TRBJ2-1; abundance: few; v_gene: TRBV7-9; d_gene: .; CDR3nt: TGTGCCAGCAGCATTAGCGACACCTACAATGAGCAGTTCTTC; CDR3aa: CASSISDTYNEQFF
j_gene: TRBJ2-1; abundance: few; v_gene: TRBV7-2; d_gene: TRBD2; CDR3nt: TGTGCCAGCAGCCAAGGACTAGCGGGTACCAATGAGCAGTTCTTC; CDR3aa: CASSQGLAGTNEQFF
j_gene: TRBJ2-7; abundance: .; v_gene: TRBV7-9; d_gene: .; CDR3nt: TGTGCCAGCAGCTTACTCACCACGGCCTCCTACGAGCAGTACTTC; CDR3aa: CASSLLTTASYEQYF
j_gene: TRBJ2-5; abundance: few; v_gene: TRBV7-2; d_gene: .; CDR3nt: TGTGCCAGCACCTACAGGCGGGAAGAGACCCAGTACTTC; CDR3aa: CASTYRREETQYF
j_gene: TRBJ2-7; abundance: few; v_gene: TRBV15; d_gene: TRBD2; CDR3nt: TGTGCCACCAGCAGAGATGTGGGCGGGAGAAGCGAGCAGTACTTC; CDR3aa: CATSRDVGGRSEQYF